The 8 T cell receptor beta chains below were found in one sample sequenced in a study of blood T cell repertoires in COVID-19. TCRdb's copy holds only in-frame clones and misses some; the assay was immunoSEQ multiplex PCR. The sample includes 210,000 or so clones, 83% seen only once; the top ten take roughly 1.2%. Sequenced material: peripheral blood. The source is a woman aged 25 to 39 with COVID-19, enrolled during active disease.

This chain links TRBV4-1 with TRBJ1-2, with D possibly TRBD1 on 6 matching bases. V was pared by 5 bases and J by 4 bases, with 14 bases between. The germline gives CDR1 MGHRA, CDR2 YSYEKL. The CDR3 runs 14 residues. The CDR3 sequence: CASSTGQSGYGYTF. The CDR3 DNA follows: TGCGCCAGCAGCACTGGACAGTCGGGCTATGGCTACACCTTC.

The V call is TRBV5-6, the J call TRBJ1-1; perhaps TRBD1 as D (6 bases). Germline CDR1 SGHDT, CDR2 YYEEEE. This CDR3 contains 19 residues. Trimming cost V 3 bases and J 0 bases, with 24 bases left between them. DNA for the CDR3: TGTGCCAGCAGCTCCCTTATAGGACAGTCGAGGGCAATGAACACTGAAGCTTTCTTT. It translates to CASSSLIGQSRAMNTEAFF.

The chain is built from TRBV9 and TRBJ2-1, with 11 bases matching TRBD2. Germline assignment: CDR1 SGDLS and CDR2 YYNGEE. Trimming removed 2 bases from V and 3 bases from J; junction bases left unmatched: 10. The CDR3 consists of 18 residues. The CDR3, as DNA: TGTGCCAGCAGCGTCGGGACTAGCGGCCGGGGGGGCTACAATGAGCAGTTCTTC. It encodes CASSVGTSGRGGYNEQFF.

The rearrangement links TRBV11-1 to TRBJ2-5, with 12 nucleotides matching TRBD2. Germline CDR1 reads SGHAT; CDR2 reads FQDESV (reference sequence). This CDR3 has 16 amino acids. Trimming cost V 3 bases and J 1 base; bases outside gene matches: 3. The CDR3 sequence is CASSFTTSGSQETQYF. The CDR3 coding sequence is TGTGCCAGCAGCTTTACGACTAGCGGGAGCCAAGAGACCCAGTACTTC.

V gene TRBV15 combines with J gene TRBJ2-7; 10 nucleotides agree with TRBD1. The CDR3 spans 14 residues. CDR1 is LNHNV and CDR2 is YYDKDF in the germline V gene (reference sequence). V lost 5 bases and J lost 5; bases outside the gene matches: 6. The CDR3 region is CATSARQGADEQYF. In DNA, the CDR3 is TGTGCCACCAGCGCCAGACAGGGGGCCGACGAGCAGTACTTC.

The chain employs TRBV5-6 and TRBJ1-5; 10 positions match TRBD1. J lost 2 bases, V lost 5 bases, and 7 bases had no gene match. The germline CDR1 and CDR2 sequences are SGHDT and YYEEEE. The CDR3 length is 16 residues. This CDR3 reads CASRAWGTGGNQPQHF. The DNA for the CDR3 is TGTGCCAGCAGAGCTTGGGGGACAGGGGGCAATCAGCCCCAGCATTTT.

V usage is TRBV2 and J usage is TRBJ2-7, with 8 bases aligning to TRBD2. Germline V gene data show CDR1 as SNHLY and CDR2 as FYNNEI. CDR3 length: 15 amino acids. V was pared by 7 bases and J by 2 bases, with 10 bases of the junction left unmatched. CDR3 coding DNA: TGTGCCAGCATCACCGGGAGGGGGGCAGCCTACGAGCAGTACTTC. Its protein is CASITGRGAAYEQYF.

The gene calls are TRBV14 and TRBJ2-5, with 8 bases identical to TRBD2. V shed 1 base and J 4 bases; nucleotides not matched to a gene: 11. The germline V gene has CDR1 SGHDN and CDR2 FVKESK. The CDR3 consists of 17 residues. CDR3 protein: CASSQGGTRSGLETQYF. CDR3 bases: TGTGCCAGCAGCCAAGGGGGGACTAGAAGCGGATTAGAGACCCAGTACTTC.